This note documents a single T cell receptor beta chain sequence. The antigen it binds to is not known. No quality values exist for individual bases; no much larger clone is one base distant. The cohort consisted of 600 to 750 healthy bone marrow donors. Cohort members were all nominally healthy when sampled, although unrecorded immune exposures were likely present. The donor was CMV seronegative and was included in the group of over 300 seronegative cohort members. Each donor provided a peripheral blood sample, and peripheral blood mononuclear cells were used for TCR beta sequencing. Genomic DNA was extracted from the blood cell samples with the Qiagen DNeasy Blood Extraction Kit. The CDR3 spans 16 residues, from the cysteine through the phenylalanine. Only the CDR3 portion is preserved as DNA: 48 bases, with reading frame beginning at the first base. The germline ends are 17 bases apart after V is trimmed by 1 base and J by 5 bases. From the germline V gene, CDR1 is SGHRS and CDR2 is YFSETQ.

Receptors were amplified or captured by the immunoSEQ multiplex PCR assay. For the multiplex PCR, a mixture combining 60 forward primers for TCR Vbeta segments and 13 reverse primers for TCR Jbeta segments was used. Amplification of the CDR3 region of rearranged TCR beta genes was performed with a multiplex PCR assay on genomic DNA. The amplified TCR beta libraries were sequenced on the Illumina HiSeq System as 87-base-pair reads. Concerning the study's data processing: Across the roughly 600 repertoires, a later analysis counted around 80 million unique TCR beta chains, approximately 10 million of which were shared by at least two donors. Raw reads were error-corrected and collapsed into unique sequences by a nearest-neighbor algorithm in which closely related sequences were merged to remove PCR and sequencing errors. CDR3 sequences were aligned to IMGT reference sequences to assign V, D and J gene segments. For a sequence to be retained, at least a six-nucleotide match to both a V gene segment and a J gene segment was required. A rearrangement was called productive if the CDR3 had no stop codons and remained in frame with V and J, and every other rearrangement was called non-productive. Following IMGT convention, CDR3 was defined as the stretch from the second conserved V-encoded cysteine up to the conserved J-encoded phenylalanine. Sequences without an unambiguous match to a single V gene segment were excluded from the earlier analysis of a few hundred of the donors. In an earlier analysis of approximately 560 of the donors, a V segment was called functional when productive rearrangements were above 56.7%, and segregating when the standard deviation between donors exceeded 5%. To diagnose cytomegalovirus status from the catalog of TCR beta chain sequences, a statistical classification framework was built. A later analysis assigned V and J genes by comparing TCR nucleotide sequences with IMGT/GENE-DB human TR gene sequences. A later analysis assigned CDR3 sequences and most-parsimonious VDJ recombination scenarios with the TCRdist pipeline. In a later analysis, each TCR beta chain was defined by its CDR3 amino acid sequence together with its V-gene family, and reads without a unique V-gene family were excluded. A later analysis removed roughly 590 highly shared, low-generation-probability nucleotide sequences to deal with suspected cross-contamination and a sequencing artifact. In a later analysis, a clonal expansion index was calculated for each public chain from normalized within-repertoire ranks of inferred template counts. A later analysis computed generation probabilities with a VDJ recombination model fitted to out-of-frame rearrangements, and checked the results against IGoR. In a later analysis, TCR-TCR, TCR-HLA and TCR-CMV co-occurrence was scored with hypergeometric tests, and a repertoire-size bias correction was applied to TCR pairs. False discovery rates were estimated in a later analysis by permuting HLA or CMV assignments 20 times. In a later analysis, co-occurring TCRs were grouped with DBSCAN, and TCRdist sequence similarity was added when clustering was performed within HLA-allele-positive subsets. Repertoires with fewer than 30,000 or more than 120,000 public chains, plus five repertoires with anomalous nucleotide sharing, were excluded from co-occurrence clustering. In TCRdb, the immuneACCESS table is reduced to in-frame sequences with V and J assigned. These tables do not hold every clone; where another copy was compared, an unresolved V gene accounts for under half, and the others remain unexplained. The V and J calls and clone size are taken from that table; D and trimming were inferred from the DNA. Counted in this sample were around 230,000 clones; 78% of them appeared once. The ten largest make up around 0.44% of the sample.

This sample is drawn from a study of cytomegalovirus exposure and HLA in healthy donors (dated by TCRdb to between 2016 and 2019). Context from the whole study: An earlier analysis of some 500 of the donors reported 250 to 300 Gb of sequence data and 117 million unique TCR beta sequences from about 179 million T cells. The study used immunosequencing to profile the T cell repertoires of 666 subjects and linked those repertoires to cytomegalovirus serostatus. All discovery cohort repertoires had been generated on a single sequencing platform. Of the 350 to 400 genotyped donors, 81% fell in the genetic ancestry cluster associated with self-reported Caucasian donors. To decide whether each TCR beta V gene segment behaved as functional or pseudogenic, an earlier analysis of some 600 of the donors relied on high-throughput TCR beta sequencing. Typing coverage varied by locus: roughly 620-640 donors for A, B, C, DRB1 and DQB1; approximately 500 for DQA1; nearly 610 for DPA1; some 470 for DPB1. A separate validation cohort of over a hundred different subjects was used in addition to the roughly 700-subject first cohort. High-throughput TCR immunosequencing, statistical association of individual TCRs with disease status, and machine learning were combined to predict cytomegalovirus infection status. In the later analysis, no new phenotypic data were used to find candidate immune exposures; instead, reliance was placed on TCR beta sequences and their occurrence across donors. The study aimed to test whether cataloging public T cell receptors could reveal signatures of past pathogen exposure. Class I and class II HLA loci were covered by the typing at four-digit resolution. Around 320 gigabases of sequencing data and tens of millions of unique TCR sequences were included in an early release covering roughly 700 HLA-typed donors. Roughly five DR-DQ haplotypes were handled as single units for association and clustering because linkage in the cohort was strong. A later genetic analysis used genome-wide SNP genotypes for about three fifths of the 666 donors, treating that subset as a discovery cohort. On average, 235,054 unique TCR beta nucleotide sequences were sequenced per donor among about 400 genotyped donors of the cohort, with roughly 18% of those sequences being non-productive. Donor age, sex, ethnicity and CMV serostatus were collected together with the repertoire data. A later analysis re-analyzed previously published TCR beta repertoires from 666 donors and added high-resolution HLA genotyping to study TCR occurrence patterns.

General study outcomes and caveats: At a false discovery rate of 0.05, a later analysis linked about 16,000 TCR beta sequences to specific HLA alleles. A further reported finding was that TCR beta sequences accurately predicted the HLA-A and HLA-B alleles for most subjects in the first cohort. Because HLA typing was missing for some donors at each locus, association tests included only the typed subset. Broadly in line with IMGT annotations, most TCR beta V segments showed up in productive rearrangements about 87% or about 30% of the time in an earlier analysis of about 500 of the donors. The study listed approximately 150 TCR beta chains as associated with cytomegalovirus. Around 16 rarely observed V segments, including chromosome 9 orphons, were excluded from the earlier analysis of 550 to 700 of the donors because counts were too low. When HLA alleles, especially DR and DQ, strongly co-occurred, attributing TCR associations to individual alleles was difficult. Immune exposure information for the cohort was limited to CMV serostatus. Compared with the roughly 710-donor mean, donors in an Asian-associated ancestry cluster had fewer N-insertions in productive TCRs, according to a later genetic analysis. Some IMGT-functional V segments, including TRBV6-2 and TRBV6-3, could not be told apart with the 87-base-pair reads, so those segments were excluded. A later analysis found that HLA-associated TCR beta chains were more clonally expanded and had lower generation probabilities than equally common non-associated chains. Sequencing depth was assumed to be roughly uniform across donors in the presence/absence analyses, though that assumption may not hold. Most CMV-associated TCR beta chains appeared to be HLA-restricted in a later analysis, and the HLA associations seemed to be driven largely by CMV exposure. The authors suggested that the approach could potentially be generalized to other disease states and immunological phenotypes. The cohort was sequenced for TCR beta chains only, and without alpha or paired-chain data the features that could be detected were limited. In vitro tests confirmed that a few of the cytomegalovirus-associated TCR beta chains recognize cytomegalovirus antigens. An association between a missense DCLRE1C variant and V-gene and J-gene trimming of TCR beta chains was found in a later genetic analysis and replicated in an independent cohort. A cluster of highly shared sequence variants was judged likely to represent a technical artifact of the sequencing pipeline. Most TCR sequences were seen in very few donors, while some public TCRs were found in many individuals. A later analysis found that TCR association rates varied across HLA loci, with DRB1 alleles showing the most associated TCRs and HLA-C alleles the fewest. Linkage disequilibrium might explain the correlated functional status among segregating V segments, but an unknown experimental factor could not be excluded. A later analysis reported that several top co-occurrence clusters appeared linked to parvovirus B19, influenza, CMV and Epstein-Barr virus. Cytomegalovirus status was reported to be diagnosed by the classifier with high specificity and sensitivity in both the original and validation cohorts.

Source material: PBMCs. This receptor was identified in a boy younger than 18 in good health and CMV-seronegative. The sequence links TRBV5-1 to TRBJ2-3; possibly the D gene is TRBD2, per 7 matching bases. The CDR3 here reads CASSLRVGLGGDTQYF. Read as DNA, the sequence is TGCGCCAGCAGCTTGCGAGTAGGACTAGGGGGAGATACGCAGTATTTT. When the CDR3 is completed using the reference TRBV5-1 and TRBJ2-3 genes on either side, the full variable domain is KAGVTQTPRYLIKTRGQQVTLSCSPISGHRSVSWYQQTPGQGLQFLFEYFSETQRNKGNFPGRFSGRQFSNSRSEMNVSTLELGDSALYLCASSLRVGLGGDTQYFGPGTRLTVL.